Each of the 8 T cell receptor beta chains below was sequenced from the same sample in a study of T cells in Graves' hyperthyroidism and ophthalmopathy. Amplified TCR beta CDR3 regions derived from RNA transcripts. When the TCR CDR3 underwent first-round RT-PCR, the HTBI primer set was used. TCRdb passed the multiplex PCR reads through MiXCR, listing each CDR3 protein once. The data contain hundreds of thousands of distinct CDR3 sequences, approximately 23% of them singletons. Sequenced: blood. The receptors here all came from a man in his thirties or forties with Graves' ophthalmopathy.

In this sample, this clonotype turned up many times. This chain connects TRBV7-2 to TRBJ2-7; 10 nucleotides match TRBD2. Germline CDR1 reads SGHTA; CDR2 reads FQGNSA. With 1 base clipped from V and 6 bases from J, the junction kept 15 bases outside the gene matches. CDR3 length equals 18 residues. DNA for the CDR3: TGTGCCAGCAGCTTAGTTATGGTGGCTAGCGGGAGAAAAAGCGAGCAGTACTTC. Its translation: CASSLVMVASGRKSEQYF.

The chain carries TRBV11-2 and TRBJ2-7; 7 bases align to TRBD1. Per the germline V gene, CDR1 is SGHAT and CDR2 is FQNNGV. The CDR3 totals 15 residues. Germline trimming cut 5 bases from V and 4 bases from J; bases unmatched to any gene: 11. The CDR3 protein is CASSVTGARVYEQYF. The CDR3 DNA reads TGTGCCAGCAGCGTTACAGGGGCCCGCGTTTACGAGCAGTACTTC.

This clonotype was seen a few times. The chain couples TRBV7-6 to TRBJ2-7; D unresolved. Germline V gene lookup returns CDR1 SGHVS and CDR2 FNYEAQ. Between the trimmed V and J ends, which lost 1 base and 3 bases, there was a span of 10 bases. This CDR3 spans 14 amino acids. The CDR3 reads CASSLGGKNYEQYF. DNA for the CDR3: TGTGCCAGCAGCTTAGGCGGAAAAAACTACGAGCAGTACTTC.

V gene TRBV7-2 combines with J gene TRBJ2-7; TRBD1 aligns across 9 bases. Germline V gene sequence: CDR1 SGHTA, CDR2 FQGNSA. V gave up 1 base and J gave up 2 bases; unmatched junction bases: 3. The CDR3 sequence is 15 residues long. CDR3 DNA: TGTGCCAGCAGCTTAGTCGGGACAGGGCCCTACGAGCAGTACTTC. Its translation is CASSLVGTGPYEQYF.

This clonotype came up many times. The chain couples TRBV28 to TRBJ1-1; 8 nucleotides align to TRBD1. There are 15 residues in the CDR3. After removal of 5 bases from V and 8 bases from J, the junction contained 13 bases not matched to a gene. Germline CDR1 MDHEN, CDR2 SYDVKM. The CDR3 nucleotides read TGTGCCAGCAGTCCATACCAAGACAGGGGCCCAGAAGCTTTCTTT. Its protein is CASSPYQDRGPEAFF.

This clonotype was seen more than once but under ten times. This sequence joins TRBV9 and TRBJ2-7, with 11 bases that match TRBD1. Germline V CDR1 and CDR2: SGDLS, YYNGEE. After removal of 0 bases from V and 2 bases from J, the junction contained 1 base not matched to a gene. The CDR3 loop spans 15 amino acids. The chain's CDR3 is CASSVGTGGTYEQYF. CDR3 nucleotides: TGTGCCAGCAGCGTAGGGACAGGGGGCACCTACGAGCAGTACTTC.

In its sample, this clonotype was seen many times. The V call is TRBV11-2, the J call TRBJ2-1, with D possibly being TRBD1 (6 bases). Germline lookup yields CDR1 SGHAT and CDR2 FQNNGV. V dropped 1 base and J dropped 9 bases, with 16 bases sitting between them. The CDR3 is made up of 15 amino acids. The CDR3 reads CASSLGGQGYSEQFF. CDR3 nucleotides: TGTGCCAGCAGCTTAGGGGGACAAGGATACTCTGAGCAGTTCTTC.

This clonotype was observed a handful of times. The rearrangement uses TRBV12-3 or TRBV12-4 and TRBJ2-7, with 8 bases identical to TRBD1. J lost 6 bases, V lost 5 bases, and 9 bases had no gene match. There are 14 residues in the CDR3. CDR3 sequence: CASSPSDRVGEQYF. The CDR3 region has the DNA TGTGCCAGCAGTCCGTCGGACAGGGTCGGCGAGCAGTACTTC.